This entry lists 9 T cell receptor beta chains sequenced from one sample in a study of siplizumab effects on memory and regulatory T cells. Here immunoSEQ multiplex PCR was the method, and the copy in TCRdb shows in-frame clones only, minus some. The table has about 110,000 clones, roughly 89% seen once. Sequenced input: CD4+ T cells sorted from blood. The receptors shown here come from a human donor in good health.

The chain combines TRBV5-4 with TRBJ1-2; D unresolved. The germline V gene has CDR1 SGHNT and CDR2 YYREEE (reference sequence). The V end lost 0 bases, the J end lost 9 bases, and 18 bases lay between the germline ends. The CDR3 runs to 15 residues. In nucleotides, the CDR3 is TGTGCCAGCAGCTTGGCTGACGGCCTGAAAGGGCGCTACACCTTC. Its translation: CASSLADGLKGRYTF.

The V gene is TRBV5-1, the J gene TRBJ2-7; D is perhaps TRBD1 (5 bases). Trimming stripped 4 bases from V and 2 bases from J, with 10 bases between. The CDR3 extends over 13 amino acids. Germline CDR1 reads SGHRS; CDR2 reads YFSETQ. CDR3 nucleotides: TGCGCCAGCAGCAAGGGGTCGACCTACGAGCAGTACTTC. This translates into CASSKGSTYEQYF.

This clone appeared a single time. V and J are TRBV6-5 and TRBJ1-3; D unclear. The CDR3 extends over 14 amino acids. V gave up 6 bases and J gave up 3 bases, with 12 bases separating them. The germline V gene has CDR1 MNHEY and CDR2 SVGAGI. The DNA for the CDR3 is TGTGCCAGCAGCCTAAAAGGGAATGGAAACACCATATATTTT. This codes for CASSLKGNGNTIYF.

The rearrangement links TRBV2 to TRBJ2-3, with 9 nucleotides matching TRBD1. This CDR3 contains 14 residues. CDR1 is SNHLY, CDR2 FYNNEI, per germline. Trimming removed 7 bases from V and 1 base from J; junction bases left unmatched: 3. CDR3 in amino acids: CASTRDRGTDTQYF. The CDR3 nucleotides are TGTGCCAGCACCCGGGACAGGGGCACAGATACGCAGTATTTT. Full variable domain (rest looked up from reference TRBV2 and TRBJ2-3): EPEVTQTPSHQVTQMGQEVILRCVPISNHLYFYWYRQILGQKVEFLVSFYNNEISEKSEIFDDQFSVERPDGSNFTLKIRSTKLEDSAMYFCASTRDRGTDTQYFGPGTRLTVL.

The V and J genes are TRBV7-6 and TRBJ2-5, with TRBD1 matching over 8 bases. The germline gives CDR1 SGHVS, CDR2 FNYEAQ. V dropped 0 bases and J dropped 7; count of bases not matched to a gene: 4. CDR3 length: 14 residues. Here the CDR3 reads CASSLATGVVTQYF. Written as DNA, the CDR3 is TGTGCCAGCAGCTTAGCGACAGGGGTGGTGACCCAGTACTTC.

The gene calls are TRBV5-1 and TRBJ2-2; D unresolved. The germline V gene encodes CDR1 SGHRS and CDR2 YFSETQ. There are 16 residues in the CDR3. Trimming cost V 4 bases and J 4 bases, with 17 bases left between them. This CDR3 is CASSMGAASGTGELFF. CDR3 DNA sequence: TGCGCCAGCAGCATGGGCGCCGCCTCGGGCACCGGGGAGCTGTTTTTT.

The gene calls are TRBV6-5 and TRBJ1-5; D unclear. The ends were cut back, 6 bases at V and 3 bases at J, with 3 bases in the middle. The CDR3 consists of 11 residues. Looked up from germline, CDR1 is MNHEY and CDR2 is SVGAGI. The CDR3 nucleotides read TGTGCCAGCAGCGACAATCAGCCCCAGCATTTT. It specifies CASSDNQPQHF.

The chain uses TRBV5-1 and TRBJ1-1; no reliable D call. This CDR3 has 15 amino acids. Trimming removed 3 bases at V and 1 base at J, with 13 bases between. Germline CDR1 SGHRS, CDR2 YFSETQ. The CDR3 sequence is CASSSSPGRNTEAFF. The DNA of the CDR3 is TGCGCCAGCAGCTCGTCCCCAGGCAGGAACACTGAAGCTTTCTTT. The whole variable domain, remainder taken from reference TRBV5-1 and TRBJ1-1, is KAGVTQTPRYLIKTRGQQVTLSCSPISGHRSVSWYQQTPGQGLQFLFEYFSETQRNKGNFPGRFSGRQFSNSRSEMNVSTLELGDSALYLCASSSSPGRNTEAFFGQGTRLTVV.

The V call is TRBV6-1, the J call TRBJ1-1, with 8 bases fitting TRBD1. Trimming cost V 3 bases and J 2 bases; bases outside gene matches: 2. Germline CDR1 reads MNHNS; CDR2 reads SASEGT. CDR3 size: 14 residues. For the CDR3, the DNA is TGTGCCAGCAGTGAGCAGGGGGCCAACACTGAAGCTTTCTTT. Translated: CASSEQGANTEAFF.